This is a list of T cell receptor beta chains from one sample in a study of blood T cell repertoires in COVID-19. The table came from immunoSEQ multiplex PCR; TCRdb's copy has only in-frame clones and leaves some out. The table includes fewer than 120,000 clones, almost 80% detected once. The sequencing sample was made of peripheral blood. The receptors were sampled from a woman of 80 years or more with active or convalescent COVID-19. The CDR3 runs from the conserved cysteine through the conserved F or W. Fields, in order: V gene, D gene, clone size, J gene, CDR3 DNA, CDR3 protein. The D gene is left open where the match is weak. The size field is filled for only some rows; it gives once, few, many or a size class.

V: TRBV28
D: TRBD2
size: NA
J: TRBJ2-1
DNA: TGTGCCAGCAGTTTATGGAGCGGGAGGACCCGGAACAATGAGCAGTTCTTC
CDR3: CASSLWSGRTRNNEQFF

V: TRBV10-3
D: TRBD1
size: few
J: TRBJ2-2
DNA: TGTGCCATCGGTGGGACAGCCAACACCGGGGAGCTGTTTTTT
CDR3: CAIGGTANTGELFF

V: TRBV18
D: TRBD1
size: NA
J: TRBJ1-3
DNA: TGTGCCAGCTCATCGACAGGGTTTACTGGAAACACCATATATTTT
CDR3: CASSSTGFTGNTIYF

V: TRBV6-4
D: TRBD1
size: few
J: TRBJ1-1
DNA: TGTGCCAGCAGTGACCTTTCGGACAGGGGGCGCGATGCTTTCTTT
CDR3: CASSDLSDRGRDAFF

V: TRBV5-1
D: TRBD2
size: NA
J: TRBJ2-1
DNA: TGCGCCAGCAGCCACCTTAGCGGGAGCCGGGACAATGAGCAGTTCTTC
CDR3: CASSHLSGSRDNEQFF

V: TRBV7-7
D: TRBD2
size: NA
J: TRBJ2-2
DNA: TGTGCCAGCAGCTTACAGCCCCTAGCGGGGGTGAACACCGGGGAGCTGTTTTTT
CDR3: CASSLQPLAGVNTGELFF

V: TRBV11-3
D: TRBD1
size: NA
J: TRBJ1-1
DNA: TGTGCCAGCAGCATAAGACAGGGGCCAAGGGACACTGAAGCTTTCTTT
CDR3: CASSIRQGPRDTEAFF

V: TRBV3-1/TRBV3-2
D: NA
size: NA
J: TRBJ2-3
DNA: TGTGCCAGCAGCCAAGATCGAGGCGGGCCGACCACAGATACGCAGTATTTT
CDR3: CASSQDRGGPTTDTQYF

V: TRBV11-2
D: TRBD2
size: NA
J: TRBJ2-5
DNA: TGTGCCAGCAGCTTAGGGACTAGCGGGAGGAGAGTGGGGGAGACCCAGTACTTC
CDR3: CASSLGTSGRRVGETQYF

V: TRBV2
D: NA
size: NA
J: TRBJ2-7
DNA: TGTGCCAGCAGTACTACAGGGTCGGCGTACGAGCAGTACTTC
CDR3: CASSTTGSAYEQYF

V: TRBV6-5
D: NA
size: NA
J: TRBJ2-1
DNA: TGTGCCAGCAGCCGACTGGTCGGTGAGCAGTTCTTC
CDR3: CASSRLVGEQFF

V: TRBV21-1
D: NA
size: NA
J: TRBJ2-5
DNA: TGTGCCAGCAGCACCGACAGGGCGCCGGGACGTAAGGCTCAAGAGACCCAGTACTTC
CDR3: CASSTDRAPGRKAQETQYF

V: TRBV20-1
D: NA
size: NA
J: TRBJ2-3
DNA: TGCAGTGCTAGTAGCGAGACAGATACGCAGTATTTT
CDR3: CSASSETDTQYF

V: TRBV6-5
D: NA
size: NA
J: TRBJ2-5
DNA: TGTGCCAGCAGCCTAGCGTACCAAGAGACCCAGTACTTC
CDR3: CASSLAYQETQYF

V: TRBV3-1/TRBV3-2
D: NA
size: NA
J: TRBJ1-1
DNA: TGTGCCAGCAGCCCCGGGCCAGGGCCGAACCCACTCACTGAAGCTTTCTTT
CDR3: CASSPGPGPNPLTEAFF

V: TRBV7-9
D: TRBD1
size: NA
J: TRBJ1-1
DNA: TGTGCCAGCAGCTTCTCTCAGGGGGCTTTTGAAGCTTTCTTT
CDR3: CASSFSQGAFEAFF

V: TRBV7-8
D: NA
size: NA
J: TRBJ1-2
DNA: TGTGCCAGCAGCTTAGGCGGGGACGGCTATGGCTACACCTTC
CDR3: CASSLGGDGYGYTF

V: TRBV5-6
D: NA
size: NA
J: TRBJ2-5
DNA: TGTGCCAGCAGCACCGTGCGACAGAAGAGGTACCAAGAGACCCAGTACTTC
CDR3: CASSTVRQKRYQETQYF

V: TRBV28
D: NA
size: once
J: TRBJ1-4
DNA: TGTGCCAGCAGTGGGGGGGCATCTAATGAAAAACTGTTTTTT
CDR3: CASSGGASNEKLFF

V: TRBV4-1
D: TRBD2
size: few
J: TRBJ2-7
DNA: TGCGCCAGCAGCCTTCCGGACGGCCCGGGGGGATACGAGCAGTACTTC
CDR3: CASSLPDGPGGYEQYF

V: TRBV6-5
D: NA
size: NA
J: TRBJ2-1
DNA: TGTGCCAGCAGTTTTTCCACCAGAAATGAGCAGTTCTTC
CDR3: CASSFSTRNEQFF

V: TRBV27
D: TRBD2
size: NA
J: TRBJ2-1
DNA: TGTGCCAGCAGTTCACCGGGACTAGCGGAAGATGAGCAGTTCTTC
CDR3: CASSSPGLAEDEQFF

V: TRBV9
D: TRBD2
size: NA
J: TRBJ2-2
DNA: TGTGCCAGCAGCCCGCGACTAGCTTTCGCGAACACCGGGGAGCTGTTTTTT
CDR3: CASSPRLAFANTGELFF

V: TRBV9
D: TRBD2
size: NA
J: TRBJ2-2
DNA: TGTGCCAGCAGCCCCGGACTAGCGGGAGGCACCGGGGAGCTGTTTTTT
CDR3: CASSPGLAGGTGELFF

V: TRBV6-5
D: TRBD1
size: NA
J: TRBJ1-4
DNA: TGTGCCAGTTCCCGGGACAGGGGGCGTGAAAAACTGTTTTTT
CDR3: CASSRDRGREKLFF

V: TRBV19
D: TRBD1
size: NA
J: TRBJ2-6
DNA: TGTGCCAGTAGTAAAGGACAGGACTCTGGGGCCAACGTCCTGACTTTC
CDR3: CASSKGQDSGANVLTF

V: TRBV10-3
D: TRBD2
size: few
J: TRBJ2-3
DNA: TGTGCCATCAGGGGGGGACTAGAGGCCTCAGATACGCAGTATTTT
CDR3: CAIRGGLEASDTQYF

V: TRBV9
D: TRBD1
size: NA
J: TRBJ1-2
DNA: TGTGCCAGCAGCCAGGAGGGACAGGGCGATGGCTACACCTTC
CDR3: CASSQEGQGDGYTF

V: TRBV3-1/TRBV3-2
D: NA
size: NA
J: TRBJ2-2
DNA: TGTGCCAGCAGCCAAGATACTGCGAACACCGGGGAGCTGTTTTTT
CDR3: CASSQDTANTGELFF

V: TRBV18
D: NA
size: NA
J: TRBJ2-1
DNA: TGTGCCAGCTCACCGGTCCAGGGGTGGAATGAGCAGTTCTTC
CDR3: CASSPVQGWNEQFF

V: TRBV19
D: NA
size: NA
J: TRBJ2-1
DNA: TGTGCCAGTAGTGTCGTTGCGGTCTCCTACAATGAGCAGTTCTTC
CDR3: CASSVVAVSYNEQFF

V: TRBV18
D: TRBD1
size: NA
J: TRBJ1-2
DNA: TGTGCCAGCTCACCTACAGGGGGCCGTGGCTACACCTTC
CDR3: CASSPTGGRGYTF

V: TRBV18
D: TRBD1
size: NA
J: TRBJ1-2
DNA: TGTGCCAGCTCACCCTCATCGACAGGGTACTATGGCTACACCTTC
CDR3: CASSPSSTGYYGYTF